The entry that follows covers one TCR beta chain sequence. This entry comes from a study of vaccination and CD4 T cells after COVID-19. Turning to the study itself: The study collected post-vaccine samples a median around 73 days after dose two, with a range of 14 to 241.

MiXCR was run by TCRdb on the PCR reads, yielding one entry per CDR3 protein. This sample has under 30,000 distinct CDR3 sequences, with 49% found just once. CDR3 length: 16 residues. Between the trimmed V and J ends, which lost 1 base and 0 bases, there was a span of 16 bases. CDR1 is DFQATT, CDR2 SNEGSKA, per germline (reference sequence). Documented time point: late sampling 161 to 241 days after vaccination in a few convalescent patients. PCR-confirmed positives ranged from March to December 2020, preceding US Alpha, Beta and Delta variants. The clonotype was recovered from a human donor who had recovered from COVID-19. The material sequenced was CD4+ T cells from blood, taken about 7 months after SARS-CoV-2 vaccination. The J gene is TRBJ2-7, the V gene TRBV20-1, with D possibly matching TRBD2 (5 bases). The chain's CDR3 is CSARGKPGVSSYEQYF. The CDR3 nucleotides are TGCAGTGCTAGAGGCAAACCCGGGGTCAGCTCCTACGAGCAGTACTTC.